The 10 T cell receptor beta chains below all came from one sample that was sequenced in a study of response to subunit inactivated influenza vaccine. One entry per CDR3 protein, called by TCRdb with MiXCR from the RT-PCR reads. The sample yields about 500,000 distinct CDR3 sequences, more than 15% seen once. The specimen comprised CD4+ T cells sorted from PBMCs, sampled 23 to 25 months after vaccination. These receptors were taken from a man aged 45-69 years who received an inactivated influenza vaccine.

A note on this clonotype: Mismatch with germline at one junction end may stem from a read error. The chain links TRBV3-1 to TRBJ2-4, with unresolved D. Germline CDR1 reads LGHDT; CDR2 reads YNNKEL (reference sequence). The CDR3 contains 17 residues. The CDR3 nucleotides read TGTGCCAGCAGCCAACGGCAGACTCCACCCGCCAAAGACATTCAGTACTTC. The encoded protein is CASSQRQTPPAKDIQYF.

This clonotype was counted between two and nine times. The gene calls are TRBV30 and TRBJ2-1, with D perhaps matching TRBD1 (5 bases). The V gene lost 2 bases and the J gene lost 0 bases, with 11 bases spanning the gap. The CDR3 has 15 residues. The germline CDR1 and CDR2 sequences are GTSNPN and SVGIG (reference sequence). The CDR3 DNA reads TGTGCCTGGAGTCCCCTGCAGGGCTCCTACAATGAGCAGTTCTTC. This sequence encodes CAWSPLQGSYNEQFF.

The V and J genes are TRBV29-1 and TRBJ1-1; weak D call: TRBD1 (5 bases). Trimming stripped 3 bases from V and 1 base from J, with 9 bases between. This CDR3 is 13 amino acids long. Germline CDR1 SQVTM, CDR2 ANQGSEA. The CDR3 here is CSVDPGTNTEAFF. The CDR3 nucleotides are TGCAGCGTTGACCCAGGGACGAACACTGAAGCTTTCTTT.

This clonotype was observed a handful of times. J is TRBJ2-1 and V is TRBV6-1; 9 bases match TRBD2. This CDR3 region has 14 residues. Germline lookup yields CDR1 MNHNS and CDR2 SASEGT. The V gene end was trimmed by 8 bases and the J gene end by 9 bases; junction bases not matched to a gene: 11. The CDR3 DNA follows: TGTGCCAGCCTCCCAGCGGGGGGTACTCTTGAGCAGTTCTTC. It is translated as CASLPAGGTLEQFF.

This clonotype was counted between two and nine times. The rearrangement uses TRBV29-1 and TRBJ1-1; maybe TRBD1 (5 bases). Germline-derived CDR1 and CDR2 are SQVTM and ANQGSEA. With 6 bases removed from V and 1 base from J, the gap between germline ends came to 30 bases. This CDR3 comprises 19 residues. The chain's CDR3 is CSVAHRVTARGTGNTEAFF. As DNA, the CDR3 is TGCAGCGTCGCACATCGCGTGACAGCCCGTGGTACGGGGAACACTGAAGCTTTCTTT.

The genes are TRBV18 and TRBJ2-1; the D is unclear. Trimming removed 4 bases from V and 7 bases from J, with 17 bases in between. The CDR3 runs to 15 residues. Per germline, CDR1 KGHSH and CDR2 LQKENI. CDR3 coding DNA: TGTGCCAGCTCACTCGGCTCCCTGATCATGAATGAGCAGTTCTTC. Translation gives CASSLGSLIMNEQFF.

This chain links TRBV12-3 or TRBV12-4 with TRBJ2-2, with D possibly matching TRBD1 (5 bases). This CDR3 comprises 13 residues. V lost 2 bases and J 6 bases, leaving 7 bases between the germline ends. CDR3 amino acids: CASSLIGAGELFF. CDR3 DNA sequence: TGTGCCAGCAGTTTAATAGGGGCCGGGGAGCTGTTTTTT.

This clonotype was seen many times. The CDR3 region is CSARRQVAGHNEQFF. As DNA, the CDR3 is TGCAGTGCTAGAAGGCAAGTAGCGGGACACAATGAGCAGTTCTTC. The rearrangement joins TRBV20-1 to TRBJ2-1, with 8 nucleotides matching TRBD2. With 2 bases clipped from V and 5 bases from J, the junction kept 8 bases outside the gene matches. The CDR3 consists of 15 residues. Germline assignment: CDR1 DFQATT and CDR2 SNEGSKA (reference sequence).

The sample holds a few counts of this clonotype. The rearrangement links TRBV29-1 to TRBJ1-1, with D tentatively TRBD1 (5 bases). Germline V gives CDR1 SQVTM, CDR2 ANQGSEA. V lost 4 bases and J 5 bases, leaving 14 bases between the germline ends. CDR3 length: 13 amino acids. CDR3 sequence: CSVAPRRGTEAFF. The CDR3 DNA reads TGCAGCGTTGCCCCTAGGAGGGGAACTGAAGCTTTCTTT.

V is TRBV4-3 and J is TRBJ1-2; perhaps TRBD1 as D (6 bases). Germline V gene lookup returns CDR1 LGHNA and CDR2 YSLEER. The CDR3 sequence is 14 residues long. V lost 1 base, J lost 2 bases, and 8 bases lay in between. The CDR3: CASSQAGENYGYTF. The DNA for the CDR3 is TGCGCCAGCAGCCAAGCAGGGGAGAACTATGGCTACACCTTC.